This entry is about one T cell receptor beta chain. Libraries were prepared by immunoSEQ multiplex PCR; TCRdb keeps only in-frame clonotypes and omits some of them. The table shows more than 140,000 clones, with approximately 88% occurring only once. The data stem from a study of T cell responses to AZD1222 COVID-19 vaccine. Trimming removed 3 bases at V and 2 bases at J, with 13 bases between. Germline loops: CDR1 LNHNV, CDR2 YYDKDF (reference sequence). The CDR3 totals 15 residues. The material was peripheral blood, obtained on day 0 of AZD1222 vaccination. J is TRBJ1-2 and V is TRBV15, with unresolved D. This clonotype originated in an adult in good health. Here the CDR3 reads CATSSLNGPNYGYTF. The CDR3 bases are TGTGCCACCAGCAGTCTAAACGGGCCCAACTATGGCTACACCTTC.